This entry features one TCR beta chain sequence. Its antigen is not yet known. Base qualities are not recorded, but no much larger clone differs from it by a single base. These data belong to a study of shared clonotypes between healthy human individuals (dated by TCRdb to the early 2020s). Describing the broader study: The cohort comprised a couple of women and a few men aged 18 to 49 years. To estimate repertoire size and how much clonotype sharing occurs between individuals, the study deeply sequenced the blood TCR repertoires of several healthy adults. For each donor, CD4 naive and CD4 memory were each run on three plates, CD8 naive on two plates, and CD8 memory on one plate. Each donor's leukapheresis produced roughly between roughly 0.9 and 9 billion PBMCs. To increase sequencing depth and limit assay-specific biases, TCR repertoire library preparation and sequencing were carried out by different laboratories using diverse techniques.

Using the deep immunoSEQ assay, multiplex PCR amplified TCR CDR3 regions from genomic DNA. For each cell subset, the extracted genomic DNA was distributed evenly across all wells of several immunoSEQ 96-well plates, and each plate served as one replicate. Each replicate PCR for sorted subsets received approximately 200 ng genomic DNA, equal to roughly 30,000 T cell genomes. Purified libraries were quantified with a Qubit 3.0 fluorometer, sized on a Bioanalyzer 2100, and re-quantified with the KAPA Library Quantification kit. Every immunoSEQ 96-well plate was sequenced on a separate single-read 150-cycle Illumina NextSeq 550 flow cell. The paper's processing steps were these. Because only junctional sequences without quality scores were contained in the immunoSEQ output, filtering matching that applied to full-length reads could not be performed. To assign V/J genes and CDR3, sequences were annotated against IMGT germline references using PyIR, a Python wrapper for IgBLAST v1.9. Reads were removed for weak V/J assignments (E-value above 1e-6), missing CDR3, stop codons, out-of-frame junctions, or ambiguous translated residues. V3J clonotypes were defined by identical inferred V gene, J gene, and CDR3 amino acid sequence. Percentage overlap between repertoires was computed as shared unique clonotypes divided by the size of the smaller repertoire. Richness of each repertoire was evaluated using RTK rarefaction, the Chao1 estimator, and Recon v2.1 estimates of unobserved clonotypes. Generation probabilities for all TCRbeta clonotypes obtained by the gDNA method from a handful of donors were computed using OLGA. Held by TCRdb, this immuneACCESS table contains in-frame sequences only and omits some clones. Under half of the omission traces to an unresolved V gene where checked; the cause of the rest is unknown. V and J calls and clone size are those listed in that table; D and trimming were worked out from the DNA. The sample has millions of clones on record, approximately 95% of them singletons. The leading ten clones occupy 0.39% of the sample.

The CDR3 spans 14 residues, from the cysteine through the phenylalanine. Only CDR3 DNA is held: 42 bases, read in frame from base 1. The CDR1 and CDR2 encoded by the germline V gene (reference sequence) are MNHNY and SVGAGI. V lost 8 bases and J lost 1 base, and the count of bases not matched to a germline gene is 6. Donors were healthy HIV-negative adults with no recently reported acute infections or vaccinations. All donors were Caucasian adults living in Nashville, Tennessee, USA. Magnetic negative selection was used to enrich CD4+ T cells, after which naive cells were positively selected on CD45RA and the negative fraction became the memory subset. Blood was collected by leukapheresis, and PBMCs were isolated by Ficoll-Histopaque density gradient centrifugation and then cryopreserved in liquid nitrogen vapor phase. Analytical flow cytometry was used to check the purity and quantity of each magnetically sorted T cell population. From each sorted fraction, genomic DNA was isolated and quantified by UV absorbance on a Nanodrop 2000c.

What the work shows at the level of the full study, not this receptor alone: Incomplete sequencing was indicated by rarefaction of sorted-subset datasets, despite the large sequencing depth. Estimated clonotype richness was generally larger for naive than for memory subsets. Sharing across several donors was observed for approximately 5% of naive CD4, 3% to 3.5% of naive CD8, 2% to 2.5% of memory CD4, and roughly 0.4% of memory CD8 clonotypes. Pairwise subsampling indicated that sequencing depth was expected to affect the degree of clonotype sharing among donors. Compared with non-shared clonotypes, the clonotypes found in all four sorted-subset donors had higher generation probabilities. The genetic and exposure-history diversity represented was limited by the small number of donors. Sampling was restricted to blood, and TCR repertoires in tissues likely differ from the TCR repertoires found in blood.

The V and J segments used are TRBV6-6 and TRBJ1-1; TRBD1 lines up with 8 middle nucleotides. Specimen: naive CD4+ T cells from PBMCs. This specimen's cell subset or site label, interpreted: CD45RA+ positively selected. This TCR came from a man younger than 30 in good health. Some clones in this sample may be carry-over from other donors' samples. The CDR3 corresponds to CASYKGTGNTEAFF. Here is the DNA: TGTGCCAGCTACAAGGGGACAGGGAACACTGAAGCTTTCTTT.